The rows below give T cell receptor beta chains drawn from one sample of a study of lymphopenia after photon versus proton radiotherapy. Assay: immunoSEQ multiplex PCR; the TCRdb copy retains only in-frame clones and omits some. The sample has 150,000 to 200,000 clones, about 88% seen once. Sequencing used peripheral blood, obtained from a patient treated with photon-based radiotherapy. Receptors originate from a middle-aged man with gastric cancer. The conserved cysteine and the conserved F or W are not part of the CDR3 here. A D gene is named only where the DNA matches it firmly.

d_gene: -; j_gene: TRBJ2-1; v_gene: TRBV9; CDR3aa: ASSVQSGTSYNEQF
d_gene: -; j_gene: TRBJ2-7; v_gene: TRBV7-9; CDR3aa: ASSFPGGYEQY
d_gene: TRBD2; j_gene: TRBJ2-3; v_gene: TRBV5-4; CDR3aa: ASSSPGLAGATDTQY
d_gene: TRBD2; j_gene: TRBJ2-3; v_gene: TRBV6-1; CDR3aa: ASSTQRGSTDTQY
d_gene: TRBD2; j_gene: TRBJ2-7; v_gene: TRBV7-2; CDR3aa: ASSLMPGGSQGEQY
d_gene: -; j_gene: TRBJ1-4; v_gene: TRBV14; CDR3aa: ASSRQYNEKLF
d_gene: -; j_gene: TRBJ1-5; v_gene: TRBV5-8; CDR3aa: ASSRRVASNQPQH
d_gene: TRBD1; j_gene: TRBJ1-1; v_gene: TRBV30; CDR3aa: AWSATMRGGGMAF
d_gene: TRBD1; j_gene: TRBJ2-7; v_gene: TRBV5-1; CDR3aa: ASTRPGTGTYEQY
d_gene: -; j_gene: TRBJ1-1; v_gene: TRBV5-8; CDR3aa: ASSLGVGAPNPEAF
d_gene: -; j_gene: TRBJ2-3; v_gene: TRBV10-1; CDR3aa: ASSESAARLNTHPLTASTDTQY
d_gene: TRBD1; j_gene: TRBJ1-1; v_gene: TRBV18; CDR3aa: ASQQDRGENTEAF
d_gene: -; j_gene: TRBJ2-1; v_gene: TRBV7-9; CDR3aa: ASSLERGEQF
d_gene: -; j_gene: TRBJ2-1; v_gene: TRBV4-1; CDR3aa: ASSQAAGLNLLSSYNEQF
d_gene: -; j_gene: TRBJ1-2; v_gene: TRBV28; CDR3aa: ASVKGGSYGYT
d_gene: -; j_gene: TRBJ1-4; v_gene: TRBV27; CDR3aa: ASTTKWTKGATNEKLF
d_gene: -; j_gene: TRBJ1-1; v_gene: TRBV19; CDR3aa: ASSQTGTGNTEAF
d_gene: TRBD1; j_gene: TRBJ1-2; v_gene: TRBV4-3; CDR3aa: ASSWDSAYGYT
d_gene: TRBD1; j_gene: TRBJ2-7; v_gene: TRBV6-6; CDR3aa: ASSYSKDRGSD
d_gene: TRBD1; j_gene: TRBJ1-4; v_gene: TRBV5-8; CDR3aa: ASSYDRAARPTNEKLF
d_gene: TRBD1; j_gene: TRBJ1-1; v_gene: TRBV2; CDR3aa: ASGWDRKKAF
d_gene: -; j_gene: TRBJ2-2; v_gene: TRBV19; CDR3aa: ASSMLGSTGELF
d_gene: TRBD2; j_gene: TRBJ2-1; v_gene: TRBV5-4; CDR3aa: ASSDGTSGSSYNEQF
d_gene: TRBD1; j_gene: TRBJ1-2; v_gene: TRBV7-9; CDR3aa: ASSLGTGVGYT